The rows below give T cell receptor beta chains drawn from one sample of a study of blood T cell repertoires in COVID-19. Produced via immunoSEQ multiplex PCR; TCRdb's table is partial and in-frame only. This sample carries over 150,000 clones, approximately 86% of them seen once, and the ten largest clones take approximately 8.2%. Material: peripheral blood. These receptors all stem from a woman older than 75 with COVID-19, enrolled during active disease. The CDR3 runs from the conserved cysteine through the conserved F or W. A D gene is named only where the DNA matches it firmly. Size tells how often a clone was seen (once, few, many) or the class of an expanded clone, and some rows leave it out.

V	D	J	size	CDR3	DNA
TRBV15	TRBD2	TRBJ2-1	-	CATSEVLGRAFNEQFF	TGTGCCACCAGCGAGGTACTCGGGAGGGCCTTCAATGAGCAGTTCTTC
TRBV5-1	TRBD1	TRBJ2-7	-	CASSGGTGGLEQYF	TGCGCCAGCAGCGGAGGGACAGGGGGCCTCGAGCAGTACTTC
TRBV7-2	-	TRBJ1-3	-	CASSTESGHGNTIYF	TGTGCCAGCAGTACGGAGTCAGGGCACGGAAACACCATATATTTT
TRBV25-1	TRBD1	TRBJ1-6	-	CASSETGNSPLHF	TGTGCCAGCAGTGAGACAGGGAATTCACCCCTCCACTTT
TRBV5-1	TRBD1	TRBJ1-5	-	CASSLATGSPQHF	TGCGCCAGCAGCTTGGCGACAGGGTCGCCCCAGCATTTT
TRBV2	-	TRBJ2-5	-	CASSAGGRQTQYF	TGTGCCAGCAGTGCAGGGGGGAGGCAGACCCAGTACTTC
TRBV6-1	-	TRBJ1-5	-	CASSEAGGSNQPQHF	TGTGCCAGCAGTGAAGCAGGGGGAAGCAATCAGCCCCAGCATTTT
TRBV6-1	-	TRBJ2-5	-	CASREARGQETQYF	TGTGCCAGCAGGGAAGCGCGGGGCCAAGAGACCCAGTACTTC
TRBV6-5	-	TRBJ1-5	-	CASRVVGRVGQPQHF	TGTGCCAGCAGGGTTGTGGGGCGAGTAGGTCAGCCCCAGCATTTT
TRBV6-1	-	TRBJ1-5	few	CASSEGYRNQPQHF	TGTGCCAGCAGTGAAGGGTACAGGAATCAGCCCCAGCATTTT
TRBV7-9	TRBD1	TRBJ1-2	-	CASSLSTGSNYGYTF	TGTGCCAGCAGCTTATCGACAGGGTCGAACTATGGCTACACCTTC
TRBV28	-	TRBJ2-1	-	CASRWASEQFF	TGTGCCAGCCGATGGGCCAGTGAGCAGTTCTTC
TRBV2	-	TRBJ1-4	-	CASSDREGEKLFF	TGTGCCAGCAGTGACAGGGAAGGGGAAAAACTGTTTTTT
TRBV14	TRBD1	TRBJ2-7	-	CASSRNRGYSEQYF	TGTGCCAGCAGCCGCAACAGGGGGTATAGCGAGCAGTACTTC
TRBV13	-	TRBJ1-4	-	CASSKNQGSQLEKLFF	TGTGCCAGCAGCAAAAATCAGGGCTCCCAGTTGGAAAAACTGTTTTTT
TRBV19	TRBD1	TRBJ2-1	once	CASSIGFKGQGAGEQFF	TGTGCCAGTAGTATAGGGTTTAAGGGACAGGGGGCGGGTGAGCAGTTCTTC
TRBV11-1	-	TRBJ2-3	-	CASSSPGSTDTQYF	TGTGCCAGCAGCTCCCCAGGGAGCACAGATACGCAGTATTTT
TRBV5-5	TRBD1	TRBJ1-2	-	CASSQGDYGYTF	TGTGCCAGCAGCCAGGGGGACTATGGCTACACCTTC